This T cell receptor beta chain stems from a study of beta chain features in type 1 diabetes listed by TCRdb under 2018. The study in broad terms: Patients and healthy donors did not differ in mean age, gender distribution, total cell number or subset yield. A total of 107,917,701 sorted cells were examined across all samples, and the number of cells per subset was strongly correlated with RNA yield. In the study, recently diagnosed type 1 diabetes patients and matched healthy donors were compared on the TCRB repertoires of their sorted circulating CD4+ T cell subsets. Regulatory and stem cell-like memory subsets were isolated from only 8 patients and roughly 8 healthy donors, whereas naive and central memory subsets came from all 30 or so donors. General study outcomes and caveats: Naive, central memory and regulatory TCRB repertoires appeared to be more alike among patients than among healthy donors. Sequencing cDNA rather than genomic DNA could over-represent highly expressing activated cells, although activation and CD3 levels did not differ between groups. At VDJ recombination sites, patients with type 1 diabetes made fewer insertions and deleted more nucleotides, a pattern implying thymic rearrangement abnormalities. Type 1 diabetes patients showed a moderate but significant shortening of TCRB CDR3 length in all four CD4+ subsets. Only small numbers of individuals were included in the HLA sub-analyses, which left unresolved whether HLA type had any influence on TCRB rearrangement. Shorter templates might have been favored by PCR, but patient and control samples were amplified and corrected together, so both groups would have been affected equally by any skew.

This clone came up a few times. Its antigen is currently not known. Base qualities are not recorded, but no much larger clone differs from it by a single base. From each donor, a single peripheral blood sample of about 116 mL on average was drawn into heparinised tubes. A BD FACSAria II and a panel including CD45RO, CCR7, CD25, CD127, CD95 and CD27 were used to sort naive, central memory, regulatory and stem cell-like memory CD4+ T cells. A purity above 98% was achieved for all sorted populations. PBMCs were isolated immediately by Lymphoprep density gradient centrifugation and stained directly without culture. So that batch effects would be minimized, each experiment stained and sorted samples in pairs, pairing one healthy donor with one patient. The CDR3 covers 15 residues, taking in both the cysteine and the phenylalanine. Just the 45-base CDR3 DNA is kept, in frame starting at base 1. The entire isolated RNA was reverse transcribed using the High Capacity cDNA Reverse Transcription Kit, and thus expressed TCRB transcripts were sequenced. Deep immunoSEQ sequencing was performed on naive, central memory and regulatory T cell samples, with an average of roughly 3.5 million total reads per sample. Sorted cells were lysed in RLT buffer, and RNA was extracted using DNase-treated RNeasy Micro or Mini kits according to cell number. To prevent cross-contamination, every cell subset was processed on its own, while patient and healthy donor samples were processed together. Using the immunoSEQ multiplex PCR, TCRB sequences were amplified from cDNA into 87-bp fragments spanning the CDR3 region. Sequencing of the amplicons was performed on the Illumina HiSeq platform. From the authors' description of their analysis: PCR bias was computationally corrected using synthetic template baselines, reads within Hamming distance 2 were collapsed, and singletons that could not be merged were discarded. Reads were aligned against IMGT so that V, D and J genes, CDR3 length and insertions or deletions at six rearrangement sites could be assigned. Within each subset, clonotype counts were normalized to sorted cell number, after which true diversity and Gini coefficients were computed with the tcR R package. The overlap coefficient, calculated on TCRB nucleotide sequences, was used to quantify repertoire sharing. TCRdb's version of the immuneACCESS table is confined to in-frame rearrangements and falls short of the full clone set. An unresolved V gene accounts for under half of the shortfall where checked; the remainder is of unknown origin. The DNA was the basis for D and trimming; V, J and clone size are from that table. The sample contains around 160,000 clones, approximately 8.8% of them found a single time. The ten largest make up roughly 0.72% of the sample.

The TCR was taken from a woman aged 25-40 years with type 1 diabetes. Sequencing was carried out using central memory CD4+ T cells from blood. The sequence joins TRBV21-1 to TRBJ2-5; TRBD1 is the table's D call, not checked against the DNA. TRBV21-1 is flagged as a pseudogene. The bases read TGTGCCAGCATTACAGGGCAGGGGAATAGGGAGACCCAGTACTTC. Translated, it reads CASITGQGNRETQYF.